This is a list of T cell receptor beta chains from one sample in a study of blood T cell repertoires in COVID-19. Sequenced by immunoSEQ multiplex PCR; TCRdb stores in-frame clones only, minus some. The sample shows about 57,000 clones, roughly 87% of them seen only once. The sample taken for sequencing was peripheral blood. These receptors all come from a woman of 80 years or more with COVID-19, enrolled during active disease. The conserved cysteine and the conserved F or W are not part of the CDR3 here.

SAAGAEAF | TRBJ1-1 | TRBV29-1
ASSFDWGGGYT | TRBJ1-2 | TRBV7-2
ASSYSGDNSPLH | TRBJ1-6 | TRBV6-5
SASLGGRTEAF | TRBJ1-1 | TRBV20-1
ASSGQGTTNPNSHQPQH | TRBJ1-5 | TRBV7-8
SVELGARGYGYT | TRBJ1-2 | TRBV29-1
ASRTSGGATDTQY | TRBJ2-3 | TRBV19
ASSQDRVTGGPTGELF | TRBJ2-2 | TRBV4-1
ASTGQGAYEQY | TRBJ2-7 | TRBV2
ASRKQGAGYGYT | TRBJ1-2 | TRBV6-5